Following are 18 T cell receptor beta chains from one sample sequenced in a study of blood T cell repertoires in COVID-19 (TCRdb year 2020). Library preparation was by the immunoSEQ multiplex PCR assay. TCRdb carries this immuneACCESS record with in-frame sequences only. Its versions omit some clonotypes, under half of them owing to an unresolved V gene in the studies checked, with the rest unexplained. Here the sample has about 64,000 clones; roughly 85% occur a single time. The ten top clones hold less than 1.5% of the sample. The sample was peripheral blood. These receptor sequences come from a man aged 40-49 years with acute or convalescent COVID-19.

The CDR3 spells CATGKGQSNTGELFF. The CDR3 nucleotides read TGTGCCACCGGGAAGGGACAGTCGAACACCGGGGAGCTGTTTTTT. The rearrangement uses TRBV7-8 and TRBJ2-2; 7 nucleotides match TRBD1. Germline V CDR1 and CDR2: SGHVS, FQNEAQ. Losses at the gene ends were 10 bases for V and 0 bases for J; bases not matched to a gene: 8. This CDR3 has 15 amino acids. The whole variable domain, filled in from reference TRBV7-8 and TRBJ2-2, reads GAGVSQSPRYKVAKRGQDVALRCDPISGHVSLFWYQQALGQGPEFLTYFQNEAQLDKSGLPSDRFFAERPEGSVSTLKIQRTQQEDSAVYLCATGKGQSNTGELFFGEGSRLTVL.

The chain joins TRBV5-1 to TRBJ1-3, with TRBD1 matching 8 bases. Germline CDR1 and CDR2: SGHRS and YFSETQ. The CDR3 covers 16 residues. After removal of 5 bases from V and 0 bases from J, the junction contained 7 bases not matched to a gene. This CDR3 reads CASRGTGQSSGNTIYF. CDR3 sequence (DNA): TGCGCCAGCAGAGGGACAGGCCAGAGCTCTGGAAACACCATATATTTT.

This sequence joins TRBV5-6 and TRBJ2-7; D ambiguous. The V end lost 3 bases, the J end lost 1 base, and 14 bases lay between the germline ends. The CDR3 length is 15 residues. Germline V gene sequence: CDR1 SGHDT, CDR2 YYEEEE. CDR3 sequence reads: CASSSYSPGSYEQYF. In DNA, the CDR3 is TGTGCCAGCAGCTCCTACTCGCCGGGTTCCTACGAGCAGTACTTC.

The rearrangement links TRBV19 to TRBJ1-3, with unresolved D. Trimming took off 7 bases at V and 7 bases at J, with 14 bases between the two ends. CDR1 is LNHDA, CDR2 SQIVND, per germline (reference sequence). The CDR3 loop spans 13 amino acids. The CDR3 sequence is CASTAPGKNTIYF. CDR3 DNA: TGTGCCAGTACCGCGCCGGGAAAGAACACCATATATTTT.

The chain employs TRBV20-1 and TRBJ2-5, with D possibly TRBD2 on 6 matching bases. The CDR3 totals 13 residues. Germline loops: CDR1 DFQATT, CDR2 SNEGSKA (reference sequence). The V end lost 3 bases, the J end lost 7 bases, and 15 bases lay between the germline ends. CDR3 bases: TGCAGTGCTAGTCCACGGAGGGCGGGGACCCAGTACTTC. It is translated as CSASPRRAGTQYF.

The V call is TRBV11-2, the J call TRBJ1-2; D is ambiguous. The CDR3 extends over 14 amino acids. V was pared by 4 bases and J by 1 base, with 10 bases between. Germline V gene sequence: CDR1 SGHAT, CDR2 FQNNGV. The CDR3 bases are TGTGCCAGCAGCTCGTACGGGGTTAACTATGGCTACACCTTC. Its translation: CASSSYGVNYGYTF.

This sequence joins TRBV5-1 and TRBJ2-7; 9 nucleotides match TRBD1. The CDR3 spans 17 residues. Germline V gene data show CDR1 as SGHRS and CDR2 as YFSETQ. The trim removed 2 bases at V and 4 bases at J, leaving 13 bases unmatched. CDR3 in amino acids: CASSFQGPGQGGYEQYF. The CDR3 nucleotides are TGCGCCAGCAGCTTTCAAGGCCCGGGACAGGGTGGTTACGAGCAGTACTTC.

The chain employs TRBV6-5 and TRBJ1-1; 9 bases line up with TRBD1. The V segment lost 5 bases and the J segment 5 bases; nucleotides outside the gene matches: 6. Per the germline V gene, CDR1 is MNHEY and CDR2 is SVGAGI. The CDR3 runs to 14 residues. The CDR3 DNA reads as TGTGCCAGCAGTCAGACAGGGGGAGGGACTGAAGCTTTCTTT. Residues: CASSQTGGGTEAFF.

This rearrangement joins TRBV3-1 (or the pseudogene TRBV3-2) to TRBJ1-2; no definite D call. There are 13 residues in the CDR3. Germline V gene lookup returns CDR1 LGHDT and CDR2 YNNKEL (reference sequence). Trimming pared 4 bases from V and 4 bases from J, leaving 10 bases between. DNA of the CDR3: TGTGCCAGCAGCCCCGGAGTTGGCTATGGCTACACCTTC. This sequence encodes CASSPGVGYGYTF.

The gene calls are TRBV18 and TRBJ2-3, with TRBD1 as a possible D gene (6 bases). The germline gives CDR1 KGHSH, CDR2 LQKENI. This CDR3 contains 15 residues. Trimming cost V 0 bases and J 2 bases, with 9 bases left between them. The CDR3 spells CASSPPQGITDTQYF. For the CDR3, the DNA is TGTGCCAGCTCACCACCGCAGGGGATCACAGATACGCAGTATTTT. Combining the CDR3 with reference TRBV18 and TRBJ2-3 gives the whole variable domain NAGVMQNPRHLVRRRGQEARLRCSPMKGHSHVYWYRQLPEEGLKFMVYLQKENIIDESGMPKERFSAEFPKEGPSILRIQQVVRGDSAAYFCASSPPQGITDTQYFGPGTRLTVL.

This clone was seen a single time. The chain joins TRBV24-1 to TRBJ2-2; D is ambiguous. CDR1 and CDR2 from the germline V gene are KGHDR and SFDVKD. The CDR3 totals 12 residues. Trimming took 5 bases from V and 5 from J, leaving 5 bases between them. CDR3: CATSVKTGELFF. The CDR3 region has the DNA TGTGCCACCAGTGTTAAAACCGGGGAGCTGTTTTTT.

The V call is TRBV7-2, the J call TRBJ2-3; possibly TRBD2 for D (6 bases). Germline V CDR1 and CDR2: SGHTA, FQGNSA. Trimming pared 5 bases from V and 4 bases from J, leaving 13 bases between. CDR3 length: 14 amino acids. The CDR3 region is CASSPRAGSDTQYF. DNA of the CDR3: TGTGCCAGCAGCCCCAGGGCGGGGTCAGATACGCAGTATTTT.

The chain links TRBV18 to TRBJ1-5; D possibly corresponds to TRBD1 (5 bases). The V and J ends lost 2 bases and 7 bases respectively, with 18 bases between them. The CDR3 consists of 16 residues. Germline loops: CDR1 KGHSH, CDR2 LQKENI. CDR3 amino acids: CASSPYPQGVKQPQHF. In DNA, the CDR3 is TGTGCCAGCTCACCATACCCGCAAGGGGTGAAGCAGCCCCAGCATTTT.

The chain employs TRBV29-1 and TRBJ2-1, with TRBD2 matching over 8 bases. The CDR3 has 13 residues. V was clipped by 2 bases and J by 14 bases; unmatched bases: 11. In germline, CDR1 is SQVTM, CDR2 ANQGSEA. The CDR3 spells CSVEPPGGVEKFF. In nucleotides, the CDR3 is TGCAGCGTTGAACCCCCGGGGGGGGTGGAGAAGTTCTTC.

The chain carries TRBV29-1 and TRBJ1-4; TRBD1 might be the D (6 bases). V was cut by 4 bases and J by 8 bases, with 17 bases left in between. CDR3 size: 14 residues. Germline-derived CDR1 and CDR2 are SQVTM and ANQGSEA. The CDR3 DNA sequence: TGCAGCGTTGCCTTCGAGGGGGTGGGGGAAAAACTGTTTTTT. Translation: CSVAFEGVGEKLFF.

The chain couples TRBV10-1 to TRBJ1-1, with unresolved D. The V gene lost 6 bases and the J gene lost 0 bases, with 11 bases spanning the gap. In germline, CDR1 is WNHNN, CDR2 SYGVQD (reference sequence). The CDR3 totals 14 residues. The CDR3 nucleotides read TGCGCCAGCAGGGGAGGTGGGGTGAACACTGAAGCTTTCTTT. Translating it yields CASRGGGVNTEAFF.

This clone has more than one count but fewer than ten. This chain uses TRBV5-1 with TRBJ2-7; D might be TRBD2 (5 bases). The CDR3 covers 11 residues. Trimming shortened V by 7 bases and J by 0 bases, and 5 bases separated the two germline ends. CDR1 SGHRS and CDR2 YFSETQ come from the germline V gene. CDR3 in amino acids: CASRDSYEQYF. In DNA, the CDR3 is TGCGCCAGCCGGGACTCCTACGAGCAGTACTTC.

This rearrangement joins TRBV24-1 to TRBJ2-5; 7 bases are shared with TRBD1. V dropped 3 bases and J dropped 1; count of bases not matched to a gene: 4. The CDR3 has 15 residues. Germline V gene lookup returns CDR1 KGHDR and CDR2 SFDVKD. DNA of the CDR3: TGTGCCACCAGTGATAGGGGACAGATCCAAGAGACCCAGTACTTC. Translating it yields CATSDRGQIQETQYF.